A selection of T cell receptor beta chains follows, all from one sample in a study of cytomegalovirus exposure and HLA in healthy donors. TCRdb's table, derived via immunoSEQ multiplex PCR, lists solely in-frame clones and lacks some. The sample contains 150,000 to 200,000 clones, about two thirds of which appear only once. The sample taken for sequencing was PBMCs. Receptors were obtained from a human donor in good health. Each CDR3 is given with its conserved first and last residue.

V gene	J gene	CDR3 protein
TRBV12-5	TRBJ2-7	CASGLAPGYEQYF
TRBV5-8	TRBJ2-5	CASSLGQGGGETQYF
TRBV12-2	TRBJ2-3	CASRPSGGADTQYF
TRBV7-9	TRBJ2-3	CASSTRSGGGTDTQYF
TRBV7-9	TRBJ2-3	CASSPRGLAGDTQYF
TRBV19	TRBJ1-1	CASTETGENTEAFF
TRBV6-6	TRBJ1-4	CASSYWGQFGEKLFF
TRBV7-9	TRBJ2-1	CASSLGGRRAQFF
TRBV2	TRBJ1-1	CASRGDRGYTEAFF
TRBV6-5	TRBJ1-1	CASSYTDRSTEAFF
TRBV2	TRBJ2-7	CASSGSGLGEQYF
TRBV27	TRBJ1-4	CASSLSVAGGWEKLFF
TRBV19	TRBJ1-5	CASSGGGRSNQPQHF
TRBV7-9	TRBJ2-7	CASSLPLGGAYEQYF
TRBV6-1	TRBJ1-2	CASSEATGNYGYTF
TRBV2	TRBJ2-5	CASSLSGNGGTQYF
TRBV5-5	TRBJ1-5	CASSLASFHSNQPQHF
TRBV10-2	TRBJ2-7	CASSDPSGGAYEQYF
TRBV5-1	TRBJ2-7	CASSPGQVPSYEQYF
TRBV7-9	TRBJ2-3	CASSLEGLRDF
TRBV7-9	TRBJ2-1	CASSLRRGGEHGKEQFF
TRBV9	TRBJ2-5	CASSVGGGNFQETQYF
TRBV7-7	TRBJ2-2	CASGPPGYTGELFF
TRBV13	TRBJ2-3	CASSLGLRSTDTQYF
TRBV19	TRBJ1-4	CASSKDRGIEKLFF
TRBV2	TRBJ1-2	CASSPQGDRGLTNYGYTF
TRBV5-1	TRBJ2-1	CASSQGQEDNEQFF
TRBV7-9	TRBJ2-1	CASSSAGTASSNEQFF
TRBV10-3	TRBJ1-2	CAIRGQGFSYGYTF
TRBV14	TRBJ1-1	CASSQEPVPTEAFF
TRBV5-1	TRBJ1-4	CASSLAGDWNEKLFF
TRBV10-3	TRBJ1-6	CAISVEDRGSPLHF
TRBV27	TRBJ1-6	CASSFRDYSPLHF
TRBV5-1	TRBJ2-1	CASSLQGPVSYNEQFF
TRBV7-2	TRBJ1-2	CASSPRTAKNYGYTF
TRBV5-5	TRBJ1-1	CASSLAGDTEAFF
TRBV2	TRBJ2-3	CASRNRGTQYF
TRBV7-9	TRBJ2-1	CASSLWSGGSNEQFF
TRBV30	TRBJ1-6	CAWSLSGGSPLHF
TRBV6-5	TRBJ2-7	CASSYGTGDTYEQYF
TRBV4-1	TRBJ1-1	CASSQDKVSSTEAFF
TRBV28	TRBJ1-2	CASSPDRGSNYGYTF
TRBV10-3	TRBJ2-7	CAISDWQGTYEQYF
TRBV7-7	TRBJ2-2	CASSPTSGGTGELFF
TRBV5-1	TRBJ2-5	CASSEERGQETQYF
TRBV13	TRBJ1-2	CASSPRVEGGTYGYTF
TRBV13	TRBJ1-1	CASSLQGDEAFF
TRBV12-5	TRBJ2-1	CASGRNQGTGLYGEQFF
TRBV4-1	TRBJ2-2	CASSQGLAGRVTGELFF
TRBV2	TRBJ2-1	CASRGAGVLNEQFF
TRBV11-2	TRBJ1-6	CASSPEEGVDYNSPLHF
TRBV6-5	TRBJ1-1	CASSAQGVNTEAFF
TRBV18	TRBJ1-1	CASSPLLDTEAFF